What follows are 31 T cell receptor beta chains derived from one specimen sequenced in a study of blood T cells in healthy people across ages. Primers used in a second PCR of roughly 6 to 12 cycles were a sample-barcoded 5' primer and a J-beta primer mix. In TCRdb, the 5' RACE reads were re-called with MiXCR into one record per CDR3 protein. The table records 500,000 to 600,000 distinct CDR3 sequences, approximately 30% of them present only once. The specimen was blood. The receptor set was obtained from a woman aged 70-85 years in good health.

The J gene is TRBJ1-1, the V gene TRBV7-2, with D possibly matching TRBD1 (5 bases). The germline V gene has CDR1 SGHTA and CDR2 FQGNSA. V was clipped by 2 bases and J by 11 bases, with 12 bases between them. This CDR3 has 12 amino acids. The CDR3 nucleotides are TGTGCCAGCAGCTTATTAGGGGTAGGTGCTTTCTTT. It translates to CASSLLGVGAFF.

This clonotype occurred many times. The chain links TRBV6-2 or TRBV6-3 to TRBJ2-7; 7 bases fit TRBD2. V gave up 11 bases and J gave up 3 bases; unmatched junction bases: 16. The germline V gene encodes CDR1 MNHEY and CDR2 SVGEGT. This CDR3 spans 15 amino acids. DNA of the CDR3: TGTGCCCTCCTCCACCAGCGGGGATCTAACTACGAGCAGTACTTC. Translating it yields CALLHQRGSNYEQYF.

This clonotype occurred a few times. The chain uses TRBV5-6 and TRBJ2-5; 12 nucleotides align to TRBD2. CDR3 size: 16 residues. Unmatched junction bases numbered 5, after V lost 0 bases and J lost 5 bases. Per the germline V gene, CDR1 is SGHDT and CDR2 is YYEEEE. CDR3 region: CASSLDPSGGVETQYF. CDR3 bases: TGTGCCAGCAGCTTGGACCCTAGCGGGGGGGTGGAGACCCAGTACTTC.

This clonotype occurred a few times. This chain joins TRBV5-1 and TRBJ2-5; D remains ambiguous. The J call could be wrong; TRBJ2-7 is a better fit for the DNA end. The germline CDR1 and CDR2 sequences are SGHRS and YFSETQ. The CDR3 runs 15 residues. The CDR3 reads CASRRLAVSSYEQYF. CDR3 sequence (DNA): TGCGCCAGCAGGAGGCTTGCGGTTAGCTCCTACGAGCAGTACTTC.

This clonotype has a handful of counts. The rearrangement uses TRBV29-1 and TRBJ1-2; D not certain. Trimming cost V 5 bases and J 8 bases, with 12 bases left between them. The CDR3 loop spans 11 amino acids. Germline V CDR1 and CDR2: SQVTM, ANQGSEA. CDR3 protein: CSVRKDHGYTF. CDR3 nucleotides: TGCAGCGTTAGAAAGGATCACGGCTACACCTTC.

This clonotype was recorded many times. This chain uses TRBV7-9 with TRBJ2-6, with D unclear. This CDR3 comprises 14 residues. Germline V gives CDR1 SEHNR, CDR2 FQNEAQ (reference sequence). The ends were cut back, 2 bases at V and 0 bases at J, with 2 bases in the middle. The CDR3 sequence is CASSLSSGANVLTF. For the CDR3, the DNA is TGTGCCAGCAGCTTATCCTCTGGGGCCAACGTCCTGACTTTC.

This clonotype was found a few times. The V gene is TRBV10-3, the J gene TRBJ2-5, with TRBD1 as a possible D gene (5 bases). TRBJ2-7 matches the DNA end more closely, so the J call is doubtful. CDR1 is ENHRY and CDR2 is SYGVKD in the germline V gene. The CDR3 runs to 12 residues. CDR3 loop: CATADSSNEQYF. The CDR3 DNA follows: TGTGCCACCGCAGACAGCTCGAACGAGCAGTACTTC.

This CDR3 reads CASSQGQDPTGEQYF. The DNA for the CDR3 is TGTGCCAGCAGCCAGGGACAGGACCCAACGGGGGAGCAGTACTTC. The chain has TRBV7-4 and TRBJ2-7; TRBD1 aligns across 8 bases. There are 15 residues in the CDR3. V lost 5 bases to trimming and J lost 7 bases; unmatched junction nucleotides: 13. Germline CDR1 SGHVT, CDR2 SQSDAQ.

This chain links TRBV6-6 with TRBJ1-2, with D possibly being TRBD1 (6 bases). V lost 0 bases to trimming and J lost 6 bases, with 17 bases between them. The CDR3 totals 16 residues. The germline gives CDR1 MNHNY, CDR2 SVGAGI (reference sequence). DNA of the CDR3: TGTGCCAGCAGTTACTCCGGGGACACGGGGTGGAATGGCTACACCTTC. This gives the protein CASSYSGDTGWNGYTF.

The chain combines TRBV19 with TRBJ2-4; D is unclear. There are 14 residues in the CDR3. The V end lost 6 bases, the J end lost 0 bases, and 9 bases lay between the germline ends. CDR1 is LNHDA, CDR2 SQIVND, per germline (reference sequence). CDR3 in amino acids: CASRDGLAKNIQYF. As DNA, the CDR3 is TGTGCCAGTAGGGACGGTCTAGCCAAAAACATTCAGTACTTC.

DNA for the CDR3: TGTGCCAGCAAGGGGGGCCTGACCGGGGAGCTGTTTTTT. It translates to CASKGGLTGELFF. The genes are TRBV14 and TRBJ2-2; D tentatively fits TRBD1 or TRBD2 (6 bases each). V dropped 7 bases and J dropped 5 bases, with 11 bases sitting between them. Germline-derived CDR1 and CDR2 are SGHDN and FVKESK. CDR3 length equals 13 residues.

This clonotype was counted only a few times. The chain combines TRBV18 with TRBJ1-2; tentatively, D is TRBD1 (5 bases). The CDR3 has 14 amino acids. Germline values: CDR1 KGHSH, CDR2 LQKENI. The germline V and J ends were trimmed by 1 base and 6 bases, with 12 bases remaining between them. The CDR3 DNA reads as TGTGCCAGCTCACCACTTTCGGGGGGGAATGGCTACACCTTC. It yields the protein CASSPLSGGNGYTF.

This clonotype was counted a single time. The rearrangement uses TRBV29-1 and TRBJ1-1; D unclear. The CDR3 is 13 residues long. Looked up from germline, CDR1 is SQVTM and CDR2 is ANQGSEA. Trimming stripped 4 bases from V and 5 bases from J, with 14 bases between. CDR3 DNA sequence: TGCAGCGTTGGCGGAAGGTTCGCGACTGAAGCTTTCTTT. Residues: CSVGGRFATEAFF. The full variable domain, with the rest looked up from reference TRBV29-1 and TRBJ1-1, is SAVISQKPSRDICQRGTSLTIQCQVDSQVTMMFWYRQQPGQSLTLIATANQGSEATYESGFVIDKFPISRPNLTFSTLTVSNMSPEDSSIYLCSVGGRFATEAFFGQGTRLTVV.

This clonotype was picked up a small number of times. The chain couples TRBV29-1 to TRBJ2-7, with D uncertain. Germline V gene sequence: CDR1 SQVTM, CDR2 ANQGSEA. The CDR3 is 16 residues long. The V end lost 4 bases, the J end lost 0 bases, and 19 bases lay between the germline ends. The CDR3 DNA follows: TGCAGCGTTGCTCCCCTCGTGACTTCGGGCTCCTACGAGCAGTACTTC. It is translated as CSVAPLVTSGSYEQYF.

The gene calls are TRBV6-6 and TRBJ2-1; D possibly uses TRBD1 or TRBD2 (5 bases each). The ends were cut back, 6 bases at V and 4 bases at J, with 13 bases in the middle. CDR1 MNHNY and CDR2 SVGAGI come from the germline V gene (reference sequence). This CDR3 has 14 residues. CDR3 protein: CASRAVGEYNEQFF. The CDR3 DNA sequence: TGTGCCAGCAGAGCGGTGGGGGAATACAATGAGCAGTTCTTC.

V gene TRBV7-9 combines with J gene TRBJ2-7; 8 nucleotides match TRBD2. V lost 1 base and J lost 6; bases outside the gene matches: 8. From germline, CDR1 is SEHNR and CDR2 FQNEAQ (reference sequence). The CDR3 loop spans 15 amino acids. The CDR3 DNA follows: TGTGCCAGCAGCTTAGTAGGGGGGCTAGCGGGCGAGCAGTACTTC. Protein product: CASSLVGGLAGEQYF.

This sequence joins TRBV6-5 and TRBJ2-2, with TRBD1 as a possible D gene (5 bases). Germline values: CDR1 MNHEY, CDR2 SVGAGI. V was pared by 2 bases and J by 4 bases, with 5 bases between. This CDR3 region has 13 residues. The CDR3 loop is CASSYGATGELFF. CDR3 in DNA: TGTGCCAGCAGTTACGGGGCCACCGGGGAGCTGTTTTTT.

The chain carries TRBV9 and TRBJ1-1; D is possibly TRBD1 (5 bases). The CDR3 is made up of 14 amino acids. V was clipped by 1 base and J by 4 bases, with 11 bases between them. Germline CDR1 is SGDLS and CDR2 is YYNGEE. As DNA, the CDR3 is TGTGCCAGCAGCGTACAGGGTTCGGGCACTGAAGCTTTCTTT. Translated, it gives CASSVQGSGTEAFF. Looking up the rest from reference TRBV9 and TRBJ1-1 gives the full variable domain: DSGVTQTPKHLITATGQRVTLRCSPRSGDLSVYWYQQSLDQGLQFLIQYYNGEERAKGNILERFSAQQFPDLHSELNLSSLELGDSALYFCASSVQGSGTEAFFGQGTRLTVV.

The gene calls are TRBV4-3 and TRBJ1-2; no clear D. CDR1 and CDR2 from the germline V gene are LGHNA and YSLEER. This CDR3 region has 14 residues. V gave up 1 base and J gave up 4 bases, with 10 bases separating them. The CDR3 sequence is CASSQAQSGYGYTF. The DNA of the CDR3 is TGCGCCAGCAGCCAAGCACAGTCAGGCTATGGCTACACCTTC.

The chain employs TRBV29-1 and TRBJ1-2; maybe TRBD1 (6 bases). V lost 8 bases and J 4 bases, leaving 20 bases between the germline ends. CDR3 length: 14 residues. Germline V lookup: CDR1 SQVTM, CDR2 ANQGSEA. The CDR3 region has the DNA TGCAGCAACGTTGAGGGGGGCGGCGGCTATGGCTACACCTTC. Its protein is CSNVEGGGGYGYTF.

The V call is TRBV5-6, the J call TRBJ2-3; no clear D. Germline loops: CDR1 SGHDT, CDR2 YYEEEE. The CDR3 contains 14 residues. Trimming cost V 1 base and J 6 bases, with 12 bases left between them. The CDR3 DNA is TGTGCCAGCAGCTTGTCCGGCAACCAGGATACGCAGTATTTT. The encoded protein is CASSLSGNQDTQYF.

The chain combines TRBV3-1 with TRBJ1-4; D is unclear. Germline loops: CDR1 LGHDT, CDR2 YNNKEL (reference sequence). The CDR3 consists of 14 residues. V was shortened by 3 bases and J by 8 bases, with 13 bases between the two germline ends. CDR3 loop: CASSQADFSEKLFF. Here the CDR3 DNA reads TGTGCCAGCAGCCAGGCGGACTTCTCGGAAAAACTGTTTTTT. The full variable domain, rest sourced from reference TRBV3-1 and TRBJ1-4, is DTAVSQTPKYLVTQMGNDKSIKCEQNLGHDTMYWYKQDSKKFLKIMFSYNNKELIINETVPNRFSPKSPDKAHLNLHINSLELGDSAVYFCASSQADFSEKLFFGSGTQLSVL.

The sample holds a few counts of this clonotype. This rearrangement joins TRBV28 to TRBJ1-4; TRBD1 aligns across 7 bases. CDR1 MDHEN and CDR2 SYDVKM come from the germline V gene. Trimming cost V 6 bases and J 4 bases; bases outside gene matches: 5. This CDR3 contains 14 residues. This CDR3 reads CASRRGQFNEKLFF. CDR3 sequence (DNA): TGTGCCAGCAGACGGGGACAGTTTAATGAAAAACTGTTTTTT. The full variable domain, completed using reference TRBV28 and TRBJ1-4, is DVKVTQSSRYLVKRTGEKVFLECVQDMDHENMFWYRQDPGLGLRLIYFSYDVKMKEKGDIPEGYSVSREKKERFSLILESASTNQTSMYLCASRRGQFNEKLFFGSGTQLSVL.

The chain has TRBV10-3 and TRBJ1-2; 10 nucleotides line up with TRBD1. Germline trimming cut 2 bases from V and 2 bases from J; bases unmatched to any gene: 5. In germline, CDR1 is ENHRY, CDR2 SYGVKD. This CDR3 has 16 residues. The CDR3 bases are TGTGCCATCAGTGAGGACAGGGGGCTTAAGAACTATGGCTACACCTTC. Its translation is CAISEDRGLKNYGYTF.

The J gene is TRBJ2-3, the V gene TRBV12-3 or TRBV12-4; TRBD1 aligns across 10 bases. There are 16 residues in the CDR3. J was trimmed by 1 base and V by 4 bases; bases with no gene match: 5. The CDR3 bases are TGTGCCAGCAGTTCGACTGGGACAGGGGGCACAGATACGCAGTATTTT. It is translated as CASSSTGTGGTDTQYF.

The chain employs TRBV6-7 and TRBJ1-6; no reliable D call. TRBV6-7 is annotated as an ORF whose role is uncertain. Between the trimmed V and J ends, which lost 0 bases and 10 bases, there was a span of 10 bases. The CDR3 extends over 14 amino acids. CDR3 residues: CASSYSATASPLHF. CDR3 DNA sequence: TGTGCCAGCAGTTACTCGGCAACTGCATCACCCCTCCACTTT.

This clonotype has a handful of counts. This sequence joins TRBV6-5 and TRBJ1-2; 8 nucleotides align to TRBD1. With 0 bases clipped from V and 6 bases from J, the junction kept 12 bases outside the gene matches. Germline loops: CDR1 MNHEY, CDR2 SVGAGI. This CDR3 has 17 amino acids. This chain's CDR3 is CASSYSPRGRGRDGYTF. In nucleotides, the CDR3 is TGTGCCAGCAGTTACTCCCCAAGGGGCAGGGGGCGCGATGGCTACACCTTC.

V is TRBV4-1 and J is TRBJ1-1, with D possibly TRBD1 on 6 matching bases. The CDR3 runs to 15 residues. V shed 2 bases and J shed 0 bases, with 10 bases lying between them. Germline V gene lookup returns CDR1 MGHRA and CDR2 YSYEKL. The CDR3 reads CASSQPGHLNTEAFF. DNA of the CDR3: TGCGCCAGCAGCCAACCGGGACACTTGAACACTGAAGCTTTCTTT.

CDR3 amino acids: CASSQAQGSDTQYF. The CDR3 nucleotides read TGTGCCAGCAGCCAGGCCCAGGGTTCAGATACGCAGTATTTT. The chain has TRBV9 and TRBJ2-3, with D tentatively TRBD1 (5 bases). The CDR3 is made up of 14 amino acids. Trimming removed 4 bases at V and 4 bases at J, with 13 bases between. From germline, CDR1 is SGDLS and CDR2 YYNGEE.

The V gene is TRBV10-3, the J gene TRBJ2-5; 7 bases fit TRBD2. The J call may be wrong; the DNA end is better matched by TRBJ2-7. From germline, CDR1 is ENHRY and CDR2 SYGVKD. The CDR3 has 14 residues. The CDR3 protein is CAIGEGLESYEQYF. The DNA for the CDR3 is TGTGCCATTGGGGAGGGTCTCGAGTCCTACGAGCAGTACTTC.

V usage is TRBV23-1 and J usage is TRBJ1-2; no firm D call. TRBV23-1 is an ORF, and what it does is uncertain. CDR3 length: 15 residues. Trimming left V 6 bases short and J 0 bases short, with 14 bases between. The CDR3 DNA is TGCGCCAGCAGGCGGGAGGATGGGACTAACTATGGCTACACCTTC. This codes for CASRREDGTNYGYTF.